The subject of this entry is one TCR beta chain. Its specificity is unknown. The CDR3 contains 11 residues. V was clipped by 1 base and J by 8 bases, with 5 bases between them. CDR1 is SGHDN and CDR2 is FVKESK in the germline V gene. Only in-frame clones appear in the TCRdb table, and some are missing; sequencing was by immunoSEQ multiplex PCR. The sample records 75,000 to 100,000 clones, around nine tenths being singletons. These data are taken from a study of OX40 agonist ivuxolimab in advanced cancers. As for the study in general: Hepatocellular carcinoma, melanoma, renal cell or head and neck cancer occurred in dose-escalation patients. General study findings and limits: Nonresponders included some who also had low normalized T-cell clonal expansion. Patients with a partial response at 0.1-3.0 mg/kg had among the lowest clonal expansion. More expanded clones were seen, on average, in CD8+ T cells than in CD4+.

The chain couples TRBV14 to TRBJ2-5; D uncertain. The clonotype comes from an adult with an advanced solid tumor such as melanoma, head and neck, liver or kidney cancer. The material was CD4+ or CD8+ T cells sorted from blood, obtained in a trial of the OX40 agonist ivuxolimab. The CDR3 DNA reads as TGTGCCAGCAGCCAAGGCTTAACCCAGTACTTC. Translated, it gives CASSQGLTQYF.